A selection of T cell receptor beta chains follows, all from one sample in a study of CD8 T cells in ankylosing spondylitis. TCRdb reprocessed the 5' RACE reads via MiXCR and lists one record per CDR3 protein. The sample holds some 840,000 distinct CDR3 sequences, approximately 12% seen once. The sequencing sample was made of blood, either unsorted or a sorted T cell fraction (not recorded which). The receptors come from a male donor with ankylosing spondylitis. Both conserved end residues are part of each CDR3. Each record gives: V gene, D gene, clone size, J gene, CDR3 protein, CDR3 DNA. The D gene is left open where the match is weak. The size field is filled for only some rows; it gives once, few, many or a size class.

v_gene: TRBV29-1
d_gene: TRBD1
abundance: .
j_gene: TRBJ1-2
CDR3aa: CSVDEGTGGYAGYTF
CDR3nt: TGCAGCGTTGATGAGGGGACAGGGGGATATGCAGGCTACACCTTC

v_gene: TRBV6-5
d_gene: .
abundance: few
j_gene: TRBJ1-6
CDR3aa: CASSYSALTGRTYNSPLHF
CDR3nt: TGTGCCAGCAGTTACTCTGCACTGACCGGACGGACCTATAATTCACCCCTCCACTTT

v_gene: TRBV4-2
d_gene: TRBD1
abundance: few
j_gene: TRBJ2-3
CDR3aa: CASSHSGGPDTQYF
CDR3nt: TGTGCCAGCAGCCACTCAGGGGGTCCAGATACGCAGTATTTT

v_gene: TRBV5-1
d_gene: .
abundance: .
j_gene: TRBJ1-1
CDR3aa: CASSLYDTNTEAFF
CDR3nt: TGCGCCAGCAGCTTGTATGATACGAACACTGAAGCTTTCTTT

v_gene: TRBV25-1
d_gene: .
abundance: .
j_gene: TRBJ2-3
CDR3aa: CASRSQGFGTDTQYF
CDR3nt: TGTGCCAGCCGTTCTCAGGGGTTCGGGACAGATACGCAGTATTTT

v_gene: TRBV20-1
d_gene: .
abundance: few
j_gene: TRBJ2-7
CDR3aa: CSASGPPGAEQYF
CDR3nt: TGCAGTGCTAGCGGCCCCCCAGGGGCCGAGCAGTACTTC

v_gene: TRBV24-1
d_gene: .
abundance: few
j_gene: TRBJ2-1
CDR3aa: CATSDFRGHEQFF
CDR3nt: TGTGCCACCAGTGATTTCCGAGGGCATGAGCAGTTCTTC

v_gene: TRBV29-1
d_gene: .
abundance: few
j_gene: TRBJ2-5
CDR3aa: CSVVTTQETQYF
CDR3nt: TGCAGCGTTGTTACCACCCAAGAGACCCAGTACTTC

v_gene: TRBV20-1
d_gene: .
abundance: many
j_gene: TRBJ2-4
CDR3aa: CSAREGPENIQYF
CDR3nt: TGCAGTGCTAGAGAGGGCCCCGAAAACATTCAGTACTTC

v_gene: TRBV20-1
d_gene: .
abundance: many
j_gene: TRBJ2-5
CDR3aa: CSARYPQETQYF
CDR3nt: TGCAGTGCTAGATACCCCCAAGAGACCCAGTACTTC

v_gene: TRBV10-2
d_gene: TRBD2
abundance: .
j_gene: TRBJ2-7
CDR3aa: CASSESLAGMYEQYF
CDR3nt: TGCGCCAGCAGTGAGTCGTTAGCGGGGATGTACGAGCAGTACTTC

v_gene: TRBV20-1
d_gene: .
abundance: .
j_gene: TRBJ1-1
CDR3aa: CSALRTAGTEAFF
CDR3nt: TGCAGTGCCCTTAGGACGGCGGGGACTGAAGCTTTCTTT

v_gene: TRBV29-1
d_gene: TRBD1
abundance: .
j_gene: TRBJ1-1
CDR3aa: CSVPRGRGSTEAFF
CDR3nt: TGCAGCGTCCCCCGGGGCAGGGGGTCAACTGAAGCTTTCTTT

v_gene: TRBV6-6
d_gene: .
abundance: .
j_gene: TRBJ2-3
CDR3aa: CASSSMGPDTQYF
CDR3nt: TGTGCCAGCAGTTCCATGGGCCCAGATACGCAGTATTTT

v_gene: TRBV5-4
d_gene: .
abundance: .
j_gene: TRBJ2-2
CDR3aa: CASSLIQNTGELFF
CDR3nt: TGTGCCAGCAGCTTGATACAGAACACCGGGGAGCTGTTTTTT

v_gene: TRBV29-1
d_gene: TRBD1
abundance: many
j_gene: TRBJ2-7
CDR3aa: CSGWDRGPYEQYF
CDR3nt: TGCAGCGGATGGGACAGGGGACCCTACGAGCAGTACTTC

v_gene: TRBV6-6
d_gene: .
abundance: .
j_gene: TRBJ2-7
CDR3aa: CASSYFRDVEQYF
CDR3nt: TGTGCCAGCAGTTACTTCCGGGACGTCGAGCAGTACTTC

v_gene: TRBV6-1
d_gene: .
abundance: few
j_gene: TRBJ2-7
CDR3aa: CASSEMQVRTYEQYF
CDR3nt: TGTGCCAGCAGTGAAATGCAGGTTCGGACCTACGAGCAGTACTTC

v_gene: TRBV4-3
d_gene: .
abundance: .
j_gene: TRBJ2-5
CDR3aa: CASSQDPYRQETQYF
CDR3nt: TGCGCCAGCAGCCAAGATCCTTACAGACAAGAGACCCAGTACTTC

v_gene: TRBV28
d_gene: TRBD2
abundance: few
j_gene: TRBJ2-1
CDR3aa: CASSPETSGWQFF
CDR3nt: TGTGCCAGCAGTCCGGAGACTAGCGGGTGGCAGTTCTTC

v_gene: TRBV12-3/TRBV12-4
d_gene: .
abundance: many
j_gene: TRBJ1-2
CDR3aa: CASSQGYYGYTF
CDR3nt: TGTGCCAGCTCCCAGGGGTACTATGGCTACACCTTC

v_gene: TRBV6-4
d_gene: TRBD1
abundance: .
j_gene: TRBJ1-5
CDR3aa: CASSDRTGQPQHF
CDR3nt: TGTGCCAGCAGTGACCGGACAGGTCAGCCCCAGCATTTT

v_gene: TRBV6-1
d_gene: .
abundance: .
j_gene: TRBJ1-3
CDR3aa: CASSGISSGNTIYF
CDR3nt: TGTGCCAGCAGTGGAATCAGCTCTGGAAACACCATATATTTT

v_gene: TRBV6-5
d_gene: .
abundance: few
j_gene: TRBJ1-6
CDR3aa: CASSYSFGFGNSPLHF
CDR3nt: TGTGCCAGCAGTTACTCGTTTGGATTCGGGAATTCACCCCTCCACTTT

v_gene: TRBV12-3/TRBV12-4
d_gene: .
abundance: few
j_gene: TRBJ2-1
CDR3aa: CASSFSSGSGYNEQFF
CDR3nt: TGTGCCAGCAGTTTCTCCTCGGGGAGCGGCTACAATGAGCAGTTCTTC